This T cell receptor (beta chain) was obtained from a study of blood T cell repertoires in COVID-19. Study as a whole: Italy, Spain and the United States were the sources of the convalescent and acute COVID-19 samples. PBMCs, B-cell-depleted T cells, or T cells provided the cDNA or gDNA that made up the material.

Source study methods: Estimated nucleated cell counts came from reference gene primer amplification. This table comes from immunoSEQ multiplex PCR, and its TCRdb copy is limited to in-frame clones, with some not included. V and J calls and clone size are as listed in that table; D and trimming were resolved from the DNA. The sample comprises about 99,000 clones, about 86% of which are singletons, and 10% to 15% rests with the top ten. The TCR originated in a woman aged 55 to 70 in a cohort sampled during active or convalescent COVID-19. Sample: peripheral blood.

CDR3: CASSIFPLGYTF. For the CDR3, the DNA is TGTGCCAGTAGTATTTTCCCCCTCGGCTACACCTTC. The chain has TRBV19 and TRBJ1-2, with D hard to call. Germline assignment: CDR1 LNHDA and CDR2 SQIVND (reference sequence). The CDR3 sequence is 12 residues long. Trimming removed 3 bases at V and 8 bases at J, with 10 bases between. Filled out from reference TRBV19 and TRBJ1-2, the complete variable domain reads DGGITQSPKYLFRKEGQNVTLSCEQNLNHDAMYWYRQDPGQGLRLIYYSQIVNDFQKGDIAEGYSVSREKKESFPLTVTSAQKNPTAFYLCASSIFPLGYTFGSGTRLTVV.